Listed below are T cell receptor beta chains from one sample, sequenced in a study of T cells in Graves' hyperthyroidism and ophthalmopathy. TCRdb independently ran MiXCR on the multiplex PCR reads; one entry per CDR3 protein. The sample holds 300,000 to 500,000 distinct CDR3 sequences, over 12% seen once. Sequenced sample: blood. These receptors were obtained from a man between 50 and 59 years old with Graves' ophthalmopathy. The CDR3 runs from the conserved cysteine through the conserved F or W. Each record gives: D gene, J gene, clone size, V gene, CDR3 protein, CDR3 DNA. The D gene is left open where the match is weak. Not all rows give a size; the values are once, few, many and, for expanded clones, a class.

d_gene: NA
j_gene: TRBJ2-1
abundance: NA
v_gene: TRBV2
CDR3aa: CASSGTHNEQFF
CDR3nt: TGTGCCAGCAGCGGGACACACAATGAGCAGTTCTTC

d_gene: NA
j_gene: TRBJ2-1
abundance: NA
v_gene: TRBV15
CDR3aa: CATSRDQGWSYNEQFF
CDR3nt: TGTGCCACCAGCAGAGATCAAGGTTGGTCGTACAATGAGCAGTTCTTC

d_gene: TRBD2
j_gene: TRBJ2-3
abundance: NA
v_gene: TRBV6-8
CDR3aa: CASSLEERETQYF
CDR3nt: TGTGCCAGCAGCCTTGAGGAGCGGGAGACGCAGTATTTT

d_gene: NA
j_gene: TRBJ2-2
abundance: NA
v_gene: TRBV12-5
CDR3aa: CASGLQGLAGELFF
CDR3nt: TGTGCTAGTGGTTTGCAGGGTCTGGCCGGGGAGCTGTTTTTT

d_gene: NA
j_gene: TRBJ2-1
abundance: NA
v_gene: TRBV20-1
CDR3aa: CSARLSGTRVSGQFF
CDR3nt: TGCAGTGCTAGACTTTCCGGGACTCGGGTTTCCGGGCAGTTCTTC

d_gene: TRBD2
j_gene: TRBJ2-2
abundance: NA
v_gene: TRBV12-3/TRBV12-4
CDR3aa: CASSLFGAGAVTGELFF
CDR3nt: TGTGCCAGCAGTTTATTTGGAGCGGGAGCGGTCACCGGGGAGCTGTTTTTT

d_gene: NA
j_gene: TRBJ2-7
abundance: many
v_gene: TRBV7-9
CDR3aa: CASSLEVGSPKKYEQYF
CDR3nt: TGTGCCAGCAGCTTAGAAGTCGGGAGCCCAAAAAAGTACGAGCAGTACTTC

d_gene: NA
j_gene: TRBJ2-2
abundance: many
v_gene: TRBV20-1
CDR3aa: CSARDLSGELFF
CDR3nt: TGCAGTGCTAGAGATTTGAGCGGGGAGCTGTTTTTT

d_gene: NA
j_gene: TRBJ2-6
abundance: NA
v_gene: TRBV7-9
CDR3aa: CASSLTGAGANVLTF
CDR3nt: TGTGCCAGCAGCTTAACCGGGGCTGGGGCCAACGTCCTGACTTTC

d_gene: NA
j_gene: TRBJ1-5
abundance: many
v_gene: TRBV29-1
CDR3aa: CSVVENSNQPQHF
CDR3nt: TGCAGCGTTGTTGAAAATAGCAATCAGCCCCAGCATTTT

d_gene: TRBD1
j_gene: TRBJ2-7
abundance: NA
v_gene: TRBV7-9
CDR3aa: CASSLPEAGGFSYEQYF
CDR3nt: TGTGCCAGCAGCCTCCCCGAGGCAGGGGGCTTCTCCTACGAGCAGTACTTC

d_gene: TRBD1
j_gene: TRBJ2-7
abundance: few
v_gene: TRBV20-1
CDR3aa: CSAIQGAGEQYF
CDR3nt: TGCAGTGCTATACAGGGGGCTGGGGAGCAGTACTTC

d_gene: TRBD2
j_gene: TRBJ2-7
abundance: NA
v_gene: TRBV10-3
CDR3aa: CASGGGRAYEQYF
CDR3nt: TGTGCCTCAGGAGGCGGGAGGGCCTACGAGCAGTACTTC

d_gene: TRBD2
j_gene: TRBJ2-3
abundance: many
v_gene: TRBV3-1
CDR3aa: CASSAYTSGNTDTQYF
CDR3nt: TGTGCCAGCAGCGCATATACTAGCGGGAACACAGATACGCAGTATTTT

d_gene: NA
j_gene: TRBJ2-7
abundance: many
v_gene: TRBV3-1
CDR3aa: CASSQAYYEQYF
CDR3nt: TGTGCCAGCAGCCAGGCTTACTATGAGCAGTACTTC

d_gene: TRBD2
j_gene: TRBJ2-7
abundance: many
v_gene: TRBV12-3/TRBV12-4
CDR3aa: CASSLSTSENEQYF
CDR3nt: TGTGCCAGCAGTTTATCGACTAGCGAGAACGAGCAGTACTTC

d_gene: NA
j_gene: TRBJ2-7
abundance: many
v_gene: TRBV9
CDR3aa: CASSVGASSYEQYF
CDR3nt: TGTGCCAGCAGCGTAGGGGCTAGCTCCTACGAGCAGTACTTC

d_gene: NA
j_gene: TRBJ1-4
abundance: many
v_gene: TRBV3-1
CDR3aa: CASSQDPRPNEKLFF
CDR3nt: TGTGCCAGCAGCCAAGATCCCAGGCCTAATGAAAAACTGTTTTTT

d_gene: TRBD1
j_gene: TRBJ1-3
abundance: NA
v_gene: TRBV11-3
CDR3aa: CASSSGQAYSGNTIYF
CDR3nt: TGTGCCAGCAGCTCGGGACAGGCTTACTCTGGAAACACCATATATTTT

d_gene: TRBD2
j_gene: TRBJ2-5
abundance: many
v_gene: TRBV12-3/TRBV12-4
CDR3aa: CASSLQGLGAVNQETQYF
CDR3nt: TGTGCCAGCAGTTTACAGGGACTAGGGGCTGTAAACCAAGAGACCCAGTACTTC

d_gene: TRBD2
j_gene: TRBJ2-3
abundance: many
v_gene: TRBV20-1
CDR3aa: CSARVGTSVPDTQYF
CDR3nt: TGCAGTGCTAGGGTCGGGACTAGCGTCCCAGATACGCAGTATTTT

d_gene: TRBD1
j_gene: TRBJ2-5
abundance: few
v_gene: TRBV9
CDR3aa: CASSVRDRVREETQYF
CDR3nt: TGTGCCAGCAGCGTACGGGACAGGGTACGGGAAGAGACCCAGTACTTC

d_gene: TRBD1
j_gene: TRBJ2-3
abundance: many
v_gene: TRBV11-1
CDR3aa: CASSRQGAKADTQYF
CDR3nt: TGTGCCAGCAGCCGACAGGGGGCAAAGGCAGATACGCAGTATTTT

d_gene: TRBD2
j_gene: TRBJ2-5
abundance: many
v_gene: TRBV5-1
CDR3aa: CASSAVPTSVYQETQYF
CDR3nt: TGCGCCAGCAGCGCCGTCCCGACTAGCGTGTACCAAGAGACCCAGTACTTC

d_gene: TRBD2
j_gene: TRBJ2-3
abundance: NA
v_gene: TRBV28
CDR3aa: CATRLAPDTQYF
CDR3nt: TGTGCCACAAGACTAGCACCAGATACGCAGTATTTT

d_gene: NA
j_gene: TRBJ2-2
abundance: many
v_gene: TRBV12-5
CDR3aa: CASGPGQTNKETGELFF
CDR3nt: TGTGCTAGTGGCCCAGGACAAACGAACAAAGAAACGGGGGAGCTGTTTTTT

d_gene: TRBD1
j_gene: TRBJ2-7
abundance: many
v_gene: TRBV15
CDR3aa: CATSRGQESEQYF
CDR3nt: TGTGCCACCAGCAGGGGACAGGAAAGCGAGCAGTACTTC

d_gene: NA
j_gene: TRBJ2-5
abundance: few
v_gene: TRBV5-1
CDR3aa: CASSLANVRAQETQYF
CDR3nt: TGCGCCAGCAGCTTGGCCAATGTCAGGGCGCAAGAGACCCAGTACTTC

d_gene: NA
j_gene: TRBJ1-2
abundance: few
v_gene: TRBV3-1
CDR3aa: CASSPGQTRFTNYGYTF
CDR3nt: TGTGCCAGCAGCCCCGGACAGACACGATTTACTAACTATGGCTACACCTTC

d_gene: NA
j_gene: TRBJ2-1
abundance: few
v_gene: TRBV19
CDR3aa: CASRGGVGNEQFF
CDR3nt: TGTGCCAGTAGGGGGGGCGTGGGGAATGAGCAGTTCTTC

d_gene: NA
j_gene: TRBJ2-7
abundance: many
v_gene: TRBV27
CDR3aa: CASSPHRGEGPYEQYF
CDR3nt: TGTGCCAGCAGTCCCCACCGGGGCGAGGGCCCCTACGAGCAGTACTTC

d_gene: NA
j_gene: TRBJ2-1
abundance: NA
v_gene: TRBV20-1
CDR3aa: CSASRLDSLNEQFF
CDR3nt: TGCAGTGCTAGTCGCTTGGACTCCCTCAATGAGCAGTTCTTC

d_gene: NA
j_gene: TRBJ2-3
abundance: few
v_gene: TRBV4-2
CDR3aa: CASSQARGITDTQYF
CDR3nt: TGTGCCAGCAGCCAAGCCAGGGGAATCACAGATACGCAGTATTTT

d_gene: TRBD1
j_gene: TRBJ1-1
abundance: NA
v_gene: TRBV20-1
CDR3aa: CSASDADRGNRGNTEAFF
CDR3nt: TGCAGTGCCTCCGACGCCGACAGGGGGAATCGGGGGAACACTGAAGCTTTCTTT

d_gene: NA
j_gene: TRBJ1-1
abundance: many
v_gene: TRBV6-2/TRBV6-3
CDR3aa: CASSTALITEAFF
CDR3nt: TGTGCCAGCAGTACGGCCTTGATCACTGAAGCTTTCTTT

d_gene: NA
j_gene: TRBJ1-1
abundance: NA
v_gene: TRBV19
CDR3aa: CASRAGAVTTEAFF
CDR3nt: TGTGCCAGTAGGGCAGGCGCTGTAACGACTGAAGCTTTCTTT

d_gene: NA
j_gene: TRBJ2-5
abundance: NA
v_gene: TRBV5-1
CDR3aa: CASSLSRSEETQYF
CDR3nt: TGCGCCAGCAGCTTGTCCCGGTCCGAGGAGACCCAGTACTTC

d_gene: NA
j_gene: TRBJ2-3
abundance: NA
v_gene: TRBV4-1
CDR3aa: CASRKGLAISDTQYF
CDR3nt: TGCGCCAGCAGAAAAGGGCTAGCGATAAGTGATACGCAGTATTTT

d_gene: TRBD1
j_gene: TRBJ2-1
abundance: many
v_gene: TRBV6-1
CDR3aa: CASSFNRPGQGANEQFF
CDR3nt: TGTGCCAGCAGTTTCAACAGACCGGGACAGGGGGCTAATGAGCAGTTCTTC

d_gene: NA
j_gene: TRBJ2-3
abundance: few
v_gene: TRBV6-1
CDR3aa: CASSEAEVQYF
CDR3nt: TGTGCCAGCAGTGAAGCGGAAGTGCAGTATTTT

d_gene: TRBD2
j_gene: TRBJ2-2
abundance: many
v_gene: TRBV7-3
CDR3aa: CASSQTSGANTGELFF
CDR3nt: TGTGCCAGCAGCCAAACTAGCGGAGCGAACACCGGGGAGCTGTTTTTT

d_gene: NA
j_gene: TRBJ1-2
abundance: many
v_gene: TRBV6-1
CDR3aa: CASRGTASNYGYTF
CDR3nt: TGTGCCAGCAGGGGGACCGCAAGTAACTATGGCTACACCTTC

d_gene: TRBD2
j_gene: TRBJ2-3
abundance: many
v_gene: TRBV12-3/TRBV12-4
CDR3aa: CAVSGRIADTQYF
CDR3nt: TGTGCCGTTAGCGGGAGGATCGCAGATACGCAGTATTTT

d_gene: TRBD2
j_gene: TRBJ2-1
abundance: NA
v_gene: TRBV20-1
CDR3aa: CSLRSAGGDNEQFF
CDR3nt: TGCAGTCTACGGTCTGCGGGAGGGGACAATGAGCAGTTCTTC

d_gene: NA
j_gene: TRBJ2-7
abundance: many
v_gene: TRBV2
CDR3aa: CASSVVGIAYEQYF
CDR3nt: TGTGCCAGCAGTGTAGTCGGAATAGCCTACGAGCAGTACTTC

d_gene: NA
j_gene: TRBJ2-3
abundance: many
v_gene: TRBV27
CDR3aa: CASSLVGVGTDTQYF
CDR3nt: TGTGCCAGCAGTTTGGTAGGGGTCGGCACAGATACGCAGTATTTT

d_gene: NA
j_gene: TRBJ2-7
abundance: NA
v_gene: TRBV6-1
CDR3aa: CASRPPLGKVHEQYF
CDR3nt: TGTGCCAGCCGCCCACCACTAGGGAAGGTACACGAGCAGTACTTC